This T cell receptor beta chain stems from a study of graft-versus-host responses after intestinal transplantation. Looking at the study overall: Anti-thymocyte globulin served as induction for all recipients, who then took tacrolimus and steroids for two to three years. Study-wide results and caveats: Recipient marrow harbored GvH clones, some of which surfaced first in ileum or blood. Early post-transplant declines in HvG were associated with peak levels of circulating GvH clones.

This CDR3 spans 15 amino acids. Per the germline V gene, CDR1 is MDHEN and CDR2 is SYDVKM. V lost 6 bases to trimming and J lost 3 bases; unmatched junction nucleotides: 7. Turning to this clone: Its antigen is not identified.

Measured with immunoSEQ multiplex PCR; TCRdb has only the in-frame clones, and not every one. Among fewer than 75,000 clones listed, 80% to 90% were seen once. The chain has TRBV28 and TRBJ1-2, with TRBD1 matching 10 bases. This specimen consisted of PBMCs, obtained 26 days after transplant. The sequence was obtained from a human patient who received an intestinal transplant, so some T cells may come from the graft donor. CDR3 sequence: CASRHQTGGDYGYTF. CDR3 coding DNA: TGTGCCAGCAGACACCAGACAGGGGGCGACTATGGCTACACCTTC.